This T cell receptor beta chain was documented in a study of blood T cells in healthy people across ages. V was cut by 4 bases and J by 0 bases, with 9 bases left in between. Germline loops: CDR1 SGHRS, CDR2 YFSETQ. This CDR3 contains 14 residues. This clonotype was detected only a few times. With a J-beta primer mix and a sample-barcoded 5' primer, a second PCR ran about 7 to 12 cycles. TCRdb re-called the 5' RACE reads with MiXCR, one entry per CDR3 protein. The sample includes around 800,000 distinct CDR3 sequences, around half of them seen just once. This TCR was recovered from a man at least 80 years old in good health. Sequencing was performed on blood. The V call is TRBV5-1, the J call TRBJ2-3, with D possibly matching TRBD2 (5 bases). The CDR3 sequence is CASSPDLSTDTQYF. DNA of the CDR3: TGCGCCAGCAGCCCGGACTTGAGCACAGATACGCAGTATTTT.